Each of the 22 T cell receptor beta chains below was sequenced from the same sample in a study of shared clonotypes between healthy human individuals. Measured with immunoSEQ multiplex PCR; TCRdb has only the in-frame clones, and not every one. The sample lists a few million clones; around 90% were seen once. The sequencing input was naive CD4+ T cells from PBMCs. Subset reported: CD45RA+ positively selected. These receptors were obtained from a man between 18 and 35 years old in good health. Some clones in this sample may be carry-over from other donors' samples.

The CDR3 region has the DNA TGTGCCAGCAGTTTAAGGGTTTTGGAAGCAGCCTCTGGGGCCAACGTCCTGACTTTC. The encoded protein is CASSLRVLEAASGANVLTF. The chain employs TRBV27 and TRBJ2-6; D not resolved. This CDR3 region has 19 residues. Between the trimmed V and J ends, which lost 2 bases and 0 bases, there was a span of 17 bases. The V gene's germline CDR1 is MNHEY and CDR2 SMNVEV (reference sequence).

The rearrangement links TRBV28 to TRBJ2-7, with TRBD1 matching 7 bases. Germline V lookup: CDR1 MDHEN, CDR2 SYDVKM. This CDR3 contains 14 residues. V lost 6 bases and J lost 4; bases outside the gene matches: 9. The CDR3 sequence: CASRDGTDFYEQYF. Written as DNA, the CDR3 is TGTGCCAGCAGGGACGGGACAGATTTTTACGAGCAGTACTTC. Filled out from reference TRBV28 and TRBJ2-7, the complete variable domain reads DVKVTQSSRYLVKRTGEKVFLECVQDMDHENMFWYRQDPGLGLRLIYFSYDVKMKEKGDIPEGYSVSREKKERFSLILESASTNQTSMYLCASRDGTDFYEQYFGPGTRLTVT.

This clone was counted only a few times. Germline and junction disagree at one end, which may indicate a read error. The rearrangement links TRBV23-1 to TRBJ1-5; D is uncertain. TRBV23-1 is filed as an ORF, its function uncertain. CDR3 length equals 15 residues. CDR3 sequence reads: CASSEIYRPHQPQHF. The CDR3 DNA is TGCGCCAGCAGCGAGATCTACAGACCCCATCAACCCCAGCATTTT.

This chain uses TRBV5-1 with TRBJ2-7; a weak D match, TRBD1 (5 bases). This CDR3 contains 16 residues. Per the germline V gene, CDR1 is SGHRS and CDR2 is YFSETQ. Trimming removed 4 bases at V and 3 bases at J, with 20 bases between. The CDR3 DNA reads as TGCGCCAGCAGCCGAAGTTCTTCTGGCCAGGGCTACGAGCAGTACTTC. Its protein is CASSRSSSGQGYEQYF.

This clone occurred a few times. This sequence joins TRBV28 and TRBJ2-7, with unresolved D. Germline V gene data show CDR1 as MDHEN and CDR2 as SYDVKM. V lost 4 bases and J 2 bases, leaving 15 bases between the germline ends. The CDR3 runs to 15 residues. The CDR3 DNA is TGTGCCAGCAGTTCCGTCTGGCAGGCCGCCTACGAGCAGTACTTC. Translating it yields CASSSVWQAAYEQYF.

J is TRBJ2-7 and V is TRBV30; tentative D call: TRBD1 (6 bases). V dropped 4 bases and J dropped 3 bases, with 19 bases sitting between them. Germline loops: CDR1 GTSNPN, CDR2 SVGIG (reference sequence). The CDR3 is 15 amino acids. The CDR3 DNA sequence: TGTGCCTGGACCATAAAACAGGGATCTAGCTACGAGCAGTACTTC. It translates to CAWTIKQGSSYEQYF.

The chain couples TRBV7-2 to TRBJ1-5; D ambiguous. Trimming removed 1 base from V and 2 bases from J, with 9 bases in between. The CDR3 runs 15 residues. CDR1 is SGHTA, CDR2 FQGNSA, per germline. This CDR3 reads CASSLGRAGNQPQHF. The CDR3 DNA sequence: TGTGCCAGCAGCTTAGGACGAGCTGGCAATCAGCCCCAGCATTTT.

The chain has TRBV11-2 and TRBJ1-4; 7 bases fit TRBD1. The CDR3 contains 15 residues. Germline CDR1 SGHAT, CDR2 FQNNGV. Trimming at V came to 1 base and at J to 1 base, leaving 0 bases not matched to a gene. CDR3 sequence reads: CASSLGDRTNEKLFF. The CDR3 DNA reads as TGTGCCAGCAGCTTAGGGGACAGAACTAATGAAAAACTGTTTTTT.

The table lists this clone with a count of one. The V gene is TRBV7-2, the J gene TRBJ1-3; D may be TRBD1 (6 bases). Germline CDR1 and CDR2: SGHTA and FQGNSA. The V end lost 5 bases, the J end lost 3 bases, and 20 bases lay between the germline ends. The CDR3 has 17 amino acids. The CDR3 bases are TGTGCCAGCAGCAGGAGAGGTCCGGGGGCTGGTGGAAACACCATATATTTT. This sequence encodes CASSRRGPGAGGNTIYF.

This clone was seen a single time. One end of the junction fails to match germline, which may point to a read error. The chain combines TRBV18 with TRBJ2-5, with 7 bases lining up with TRBD1. This CDR3 spans 12 amino acids. Germline values: CDR1 KGHSH, CDR2 LQKENI. The CDR3 is CASSPPLTGMDF. In DNA, the CDR3 is TGTGCCAGCTCACCACCGTTGACAGGGATGGACTTC.

The DNA for the CDR3 is TGTGCCAGTGCACGGACTAGCGGGAGCTCCTACGAGCAGTACTTC. Translating gives CASARTSGSSYEQYF. The genes are TRBV19 and TRBJ2-7, with 13 positions matching TRBD2. Per germline, CDR1 LNHDA and CDR2 SQIVND (reference sequence). There are 15 residues in the CDR3. The V and J ends lost 8 bases and 0 bases, in that order; junction bases with no gene match: 4.

V and J are TRBV7-2 and TRBJ2-2; D not certain. The CDR3 totals 17 residues. The germline V and J ends were trimmed by 1 base and 1 base, with 13 bases remaining between them. CDR1 is SGHTA and CDR2 is FQGNSA in the germline V gene. The CDR3: CASSLVFPRGNTGELFF. In DNA form, the CDR3 reads TGTGCCAGCAGCTTAGTCTTCCCAAGAGGGAACACCGGGGAGCTGTTTTTT.

The V and J genes are TRBV18 and TRBJ2-7; D remains unclear. The CDR3 consists of 15 residues. CDR1 is KGHSH and CDR2 is LQKENI in the germline V gene. Deletions cut 3 bases from V and 4 bases from J, with 16 bases between. The CDR3 reads CASSPEKGRNYEQYF. In DNA, the CDR3 is TGTGCCAGCTCACCGGAAAAAGGGCGGAATTACGAGCAGTACTTC.

The chain joins TRBV6-5 to TRBJ2-7; TRBD1 is a possible D gene (6 bases). CDR1 is MNHEY, CDR2 SVGAGI, per germline. The length of the CDR3 is 14 residues. The V and J ends lost 2 bases and 2 bases respectively, with 10 bases between them. The CDR3 region is CASSYDRSTYEQYF. The CDR3 DNA follows: TGTGCCAGCAGTTACGACAGGAGCACCTACGAGCAGTACTTC.

The chain has TRBV7-2 and TRBJ1-1, with TRBD1 matching over 9 bases. Germline assignment: CDR1 SGHTA and CDR2 FQGNSA. The CDR3 has 15 residues. V gave up 1 base and J gave up 5 bases; unmatched junction bases: 5. The CDR3 DNA reads TGTGCCAGCAGCTTAGAGGACAGGGGTTTTACTGAAGCTTTCTTT. It yields the protein CASSLEDRGFTEAFF.

The chain couples TRBV5-1 to TRBJ2-3, with 9 nucleotides matching TRBD1. From germline, CDR1 is SGHRS and CDR2 YFSETQ. The CDR3 length is 17 residues. Trimming removed 0 bases from V and 1 base from J; junction bases left unmatched: 6. Here the CDR3 reads CASSLEPGQGGTDTQYF. CDR3 DNA: TGCGCCAGCAGCTTGGAACCGGGACAGGGAGGCACAGATACGCAGTATTTT.

The chain is built from TRBV7-2 and TRBJ2-7, with D maybe TRBD2 (6 bases). V was cut by 3 bases and J by 4 bases, with 13 bases left in between. The CDR3 spans 14 residues. Germline V gene sequence: CDR1 SGHTA, CDR2 FQGNSA. The CDR3 DNA reads TGTGCCAGCAGCTTTGGCGGGAATGCGTACGAGCAGTACTTC. Translation: CASSFGGNAYEQYF.

The chain couples TRBV5-5 to TRBJ2-7, with TRBD2 matching over 13 bases. Germline CDR1 and CDR2: SGHKS and YYEKEE (reference sequence). The CDR3 sequence is 16 residues long. Losses at the gene ends were 4 bases for V and 1 base for J; bases not matched to a gene: 5. The CDR3 region is CASSEGLAGTSYEQYF. In nucleotides, the CDR3 is TGTGCCAGCAGCGAGGGACTAGCGGGGACTTCCTACGAGCAGTACTTC. Using reference TRBV5-5 and TRBJ2-7 for the parts outside the CDR3, the full variable domain is DAGVTQSPTHLIKTRGQQVTLRCSPISGHKSVSWYQQVLGQGPQFIFQYYEKEERGRGNFPDRFSARQFPNYSSELNVNALLLGDSALYLCASSEGLAGTSYEQYFGPGTRLTVT.

This chain uses TRBV7-6 with TRBJ2-3, with D unclear. Deletions cut 1 base from V and 4 bases from J, with 9 bases between. Germline CDR1 and CDR2: SGHVS and FNYEAQ. The CDR3 covers 14 residues. CDR3 DNA: TGTGCCAGCAGCTTAGTTTCAGTGGCAGATACGCAGTATTTT. Translated, it gives CASSLVSVADTQYF. Together with reference TRBV7-6 and TRBJ2-3, the CDR3 gives the full variable domain: GAGVSQSPRYKVTKRGQDVALRCDPISGHVSLYWYRQALGQGPEFLTYFNYEAQQDKSGLPNDRFSAERPEGSISTLTIQRTEQRDSAMYRCASSLVSVADTQYFGPGTRLTVL.

The chain links TRBV7-3 to TRBJ2-7; 13 bases are shared with TRBD2. Per the germline V gene, CDR1 is SGHTA and CDR2 is FQGTGA. This CDR3 comprises 17 residues. J lost 4 bases, V lost 1 base, and 7 bases had no gene match. The DNA for the CDR3 is TGTGCCAGCAGCTTAAACCCAGCGACTAGCGGGAGGTACGAGCAGTACTTC. It specifies CASSLNPATSGRYEQYF.

Of note for this clone: Other nucleotide sequences in the sample specify the same CDR3. This chain connects TRBV7-9 to TRBJ1-3; D gene ambiguous. The CDR3 is made up of 14 amino acids. Germline CDR1 and CDR2: SEHNR and FQNEAQ (reference sequence). Trimming pared 1 base from V and 2 bases from J, leaving 6 bases between. CDR3 sequence: CASSLGVTGNTIYF. CDR3 coding DNA: TGTGCCAGCAGCTTAGGAGTCACTGGAAACACCATATATTTT.

V gene TRBV18 combines with J gene TRBJ1-1; 7 positions agree with TRBD1. V was pared by 2 bases and J by 5 bases, with 11 bases of the junction left unmatched. The length of the CDR3 is 16 residues. CDR1 is KGHSH and CDR2 is LQKENI in the germline V gene. CDR3 nucleotides: TGTGCCAGCTCACCATCAGGGGGGGCGGAGATGACTGAAGCTTTCTTT. Its translation: CASSPSGGAEMTEAFF. The full variable domain, completed using reference TRBV18 and TRBJ1-1, is NAGVMQNPRHLVRRRGQEARLRCSPMKGHSHVYWYRQLPEEGLKFMVYLQKENIIDESGMPKERFSAEFPKEGPSILRIQQVVRGDSAAYFCASSPSGGAEMTEAFFGQGTRLTVV.